This T cell receptor beta chain is from a study of blood T cell repertoires in COVID-19. Study-wide background: Samples taken during acute and convalescent COVID-19 were collected in the United States, Italy and Spain.

The V gene's germline CDR1 is DFQATT and CDR2 SNEGSKA (reference sequence). V dropped 3 bases and J dropped 5 bases, with 18 bases sitting between them. The CDR3 runs to 15 residues. Data came from immunoSEQ multiplex PCR; TCRdb stores just in-frame clones and leaves some out. The repertoire consists of 250,000 to 300,000 clones, with around 84% occurring once and the leading ten covering 5.2%. The V call is TRBV20-1, the J call TRBJ2-3; tentatively, D is TRBD2 (5 bases). The sequencing input was peripheral blood. The source of this sequence is a woman aged 55-70 years with COVID-19, enrolled during active disease. The CDR3, as DNA: TGCAGTGCTAGTAAGGATACCCGGGGTGGAGATACGCAGTATTTT. It is translated as CSASKDTRGGDTQYF.